These 10 T cell receptor beta chains were all obtained from the same sample, sequenced in a study of naive and memory T cell subsets. Ligated cDNA underwent four rounds of PCR with nested alpha and beta constant region primers and SP2. TCRdb reprocessed the 5' RACE reads via MiXCR and lists one record per CDR3 protein. The sample carries more than 55,000 distinct CDR3 sequences, 7.6% recorded once. An oligonucleotide containing a UMI was ligated to the 3' end of TCR cDNA. Source of these receptors: a female donor in good health.

This clonotype was counted only a few times. DNA of the CDR3: TGCGCCAGCAGCCGCCTTAGTGCGAGGGGGGGAAGCTCCTACGAGCAGTACTTC. This codes for CASSRLSARGGSSYEQYF. The chain uses TRBV4-3 and TRBJ2-7; tentative D call: TRBD2 (7 bases). Between the trimmed V and J ends, which lost 4 bases and 0 bases, there was a span of 22 bases. Germline V gene lookup returns CDR1 LGHNA and CDR2 YSLEER. The CDR3 covers 18 residues.

This clonotype was picked up a small number of times. The genes are TRBV7-9 and TRBJ2-1, with 13 positions matching TRBD2. V was pared by 5 bases and J by 7 bases, with 11 bases of the junction left unmatched. The V gene's germline CDR1 is SEHNR and CDR2 FQNEAQ (reference sequence). CDR3 length: 17 amino acids. CDR3 loop: CASSPPTSGGGLNEQFF. The CDR3 DNA is TGTGCCAGCAGCCCGCCTACTAGCGGGGGGGGGTTGAATGAGCAGTTCTTC.

This clonotype has only a few counts. The chain combines TRBV4-1 with TRBJ2-7, with D tentatively TRBD1 (6 bases). CDR3 length: 14 amino acids. Germline V gene sequence: CDR1 MGHRA, CDR2 YSYEKL. V was pared by 0 bases and J by 3 bases, with 9 bases between. The CDR3 DNA reads as TGCGCCAGCAGCCAAGATGACAGGAACTACGAGCAGTACTTC. Its translation is CASSQDDRNYEQYF.

This clonotype was recorded at least ten times. The gene calls are TRBV5-1 and TRBJ1-1; 9 nucleotides agree with TRBD1. The CDR3 totals 15 residues. Germline assignment: CDR1 SGHRS and CDR2 YFSETQ. V lost 4 bases, J lost 5 bases, and 9 bases stayed unmatched. The CDR3: CASSLPGTGRTEAFF. The CDR3 region has the DNA TGCGCCAGCAGCCTCCCCGGGACAGGGCGGACTGAAGCTTTCTTT.

This clonotype appeared a few times. The J gene is TRBJ2-6, the V gene TRBV6-1; D assignment may be TRBD1 or TRBD2 (5 bases each). In germline, CDR1 is MNHNS, CDR2 SASEGT. V was pared by 6 bases and J by 3 bases, with 18 bases between. The CDR3 consists of 17 residues. The CDR3 sequence is CASRRGALLSGANVLTF. The CDR3 nucleotides read TGTGCCAGCAGAAGAGGGGCCCTCCTGAGTGGGGCCAACGTCCTGACTTTC.

This chain joins TRBV19 and TRBJ2-5; a possible D gene is TRBD1 (5 bases). Trimming shortened V by 4 bases and J by 5 bases, and 11 bases separated the two germline ends. Germline loops: CDR1 LNHDA, CDR2 SQIVND (reference sequence). This CDR3 contains 13 residues. The DNA for the CDR3 is TGTGCCAGTAGTAGAAGGGGCTGGGAGACCCAGTACTTC. It encodes CASSRRGWETQYF.

This clonotype has just a few counts. The CDR3 region is CASTLVGNVPETQYF. The CDR3 region has the DNA TGTGCCAGCACTCTGGTCGGTAACGTCCCAGAGACCCAGTACTTC. V gene TRBV2 combines with J gene TRBJ2-5; no reliable D call. Trimming took 7 bases from V and 4 from J, leaving 19 bases between them. The CDR3 runs to 15 residues. The germline V gene encodes CDR1 SNHLY and CDR2 FYNNEI.

This sequence joins TRBV7-2 and TRBJ2-3, with D perhaps TRBD1 or TRBD2 (5 bases each). Between the trimmed V and J ends, which lost 6 bases and 8 bases, there was a span of 15 bases. CDR1 and CDR2 (germline): SGHTA, FQGNSA. CDR3 length equals 13 residues. CDR3 loop: CASRDTPGPTQYF. DNA for the CDR3: TGTGCCAGCAGGGATACACCGGGACCTACGCAGTATTTT.

Ten or more counts support this clonotype. The J gene is TRBJ1-1, the V gene TRBV6-2 or TRBV6-3; 10 positions agree with TRBD1. Germline V gene data show CDR1 as MNHEY and CDR2 as SVGEGT. CDR3 length: 14 residues. V lost 5 bases and J lost 7; bases outside the gene matches: 7. CDR3 region: CASSIRTGGDEAFF. The CDR3 bases are TGTGCCAGCAGTATAAGGACAGGGGGTGATGAAGCTTTCTTT.

V and J are TRBV4-2 and TRBJ2-6; D is possibly TRBD1 (6 bases). The CDR3 totals 16 residues. The germline gives CDR1 LGHNA, CDR2 YNFKEQ. V was trimmed by 3 bases and J by 3 bases, leaving 12 bases between them. CDR3 in amino acids: CASSQLQGNGANVLTF. The CDR3, as DNA: TGTGCCAGCAGCCAGTTACAGGGCAATGGGGCCAACGTCCTGACTTTC.